The 24 T cell receptor beta chains below all came from one sample that was sequenced in a study of blood T cell repertoires in COVID-19. Sequenced by immunoSEQ multiplex PCR; TCRdb stores in-frame clones only, minus some. The sample yields 110,000 or so clones, roughly three quarters seen once. The sample was peripheral blood. The receptors were gathered from a human donor in a cohort sampled during active COVID-19.

The chain joins TRBV6-5 to TRBJ2-7; 8 bases fit TRBD1. CDR1 and CDR2 from the germline V gene are MNHEY and SVGAGI. J gave up 4 bases and V 2 bases, and 7 bases lay outside the gene matches. The CDR3 extends over 15 amino acids. The CDR3 DNA sequence: TGTGCCAGCAGTTACGGGTCAGGGGGCTGGTACGAGCAGTACTTC. This translates into CASSYGSGGWYEQYF.

This clone has only one observation. This chain links TRBV7-9 with TRBJ2-7, with 10 nucleotides matching TRBD2. Germline lookup yields CDR1 SEHNR and CDR2 FQNEAQ (reference sequence). This CDR3 contains 17 residues. Trimming took 5 bases from V and 3 from J; bases not matched to a gene: 13. The CDR3 is CASSPYPLAGEIYEQYF. Written as DNA, the CDR3 is TGTGCCAGCAGCCCATACCCCCTAGCGGGGGAGATCTACGAGCAGTACTTC.

The chain links TRBV9 to TRBJ2-5, with D perhaps matching TRBD1 (6 bases). Per the germline V gene, CDR1 is SGDLS and CDR2 is YYNGEE. The CDR3 has 16 residues. Trimming shortened V by 2 bases and J by 0 bases, and 14 bases separated the two germline ends. The CDR3, as DNA: TGTGCCAGCAGCGTGGGGACAAAGGGGAACCAAGAGACCCAGTACTTC. Translating it yields CASSVGTKGNQETQYF.

The gene calls are TRBV28 and TRBJ2-7; TRBD1 matches 7 bases. CDR1 is MDHEN, CDR2 SYDVKM, per germline. This CDR3 spans 15 amino acids. V shed 6 bases and J 0 bases; nucleotides not matched to a gene: 8. The CDR3 region has the DNA TGTGCCAGCAGATCGGGACAGAGCAGCTCCTACGAGCAGTACTTC. It translates to CASRSGQSSSYEQYF.

The chain uses TRBV5-6 and TRBJ1-1; TRBD1 is a possible D gene (5 bases). Germline V CDR1 and CDR2: SGHDT, YYEEEE. The V end was cut by 1 base, the J end by 0 bases, with 10 bases between. The CDR3 consists of 15 residues. The CDR3 reads CASSLRGGMNTEAFF. As DNA, the CDR3 is TGTGCCAGCAGCTTGAGGGGCGGGATGAACACTGAAGCTTTCTTT.

This clone was seen a handful of times. The V call is TRBV20-1, the J call TRBJ2-7; no firm D call. This CDR3 has 13 residues. CDR1 is DFQATT, CDR2 SNEGSKA, per germline (reference sequence). Between the trimmed V and J ends, which lost 3 bases and 9 bases, there was a span of 18 bases. The CDR3: CSASRLDASGQYF. In DNA form, the CDR3 reads TGCAGTGCTAGTCGACTCGACGCATCGGGGCAGTACTTC.

This chain connects TRBV13 to TRBJ1-1, with a weak D call TRBD1 (6 bases). CDR1 PRHDT and CDR2 FYEKMQ come from the germline V gene (reference sequence). Trimming took off 4 bases at V and 1 base at J, with 7 bases between the two ends. This CDR3 is built from 13 residues. The CDR3 bases are TGTGCCAGCAGCTCGACAGGGAACACTGAAGCTTTCTTT. Translation gives CASSSTGNTEAFF.

The chain couples TRBV6-1 to TRBJ1-1; 7 nucleotides match TRBD1. Germline V gives CDR1 MNHNS, CDR2 SASEGT. The CDR3 spans 16 residues. V shed 4 bases, J shed 0 bases, and the junction held 8 bases outside the gene matches. The CDR3 here is CASSGGQSLMNTEAFF. The CDR3 DNA reads TGTGCCAGCAGTGGGGGACAGAGCCTTATGAACACTGAAGCTTTCTTT.

The chain has TRBV6-5 and TRBJ1-5; D perhaps matches TRBD1 (5 bases). V shed 6 bases and J shed 4 bases, with 16 bases lying between them. Germline assignment: CDR1 MNHEY and CDR2 SVGAGI. CDR3 length equals 15 residues. The CDR3 loop is CASSSAGRRNQPQHF. In nucleotides, the CDR3 is TGTGCCAGCAGCTCCGCGGGACGGAGAAATCAGCCCCAGCATTTT.

The CDR3 loop reads CASSPTGSEQYF. The CDR3 DNA is TGTGCCAGCTCACCGACAGGGTCCGAGCAGTACTTC. The rearrangement joins TRBV18 to TRBJ2-7; 7 positions match TRBD1. The CDR3 has 12 residues. With V trimmed by 3 bases and J by 6 bases, 2 bases remained unmatched. Germline CDR1 and CDR2: KGHSH and LQKENI. Variable domain in full (rest from reference TRBV18 and TRBJ2-7): NAGVMQNPRHLVRRRGQEARLRCSPMKGHSHVYWYRQLPEEGLKFMVYLQKENIIDESGMPKERFSAEFPKEGPSILRIQQVVRGDSAAYFCASSPTGSEQYFGPGTRLTVT.

This chain connects TRBV11-2 to TRBJ2-7, with a possible D match to TRBD1 (5 bases). This CDR3 has 14 amino acids. Trimming left V 5 bases short and J 5 bases short, with 16 bases between. Germline values: CDR1 SGHAT, CDR2 FQNNGV. CDR3 residues: CASSQVGQMDEQYF. As DNA, the CDR3 is TGTGCCAGCAGCCAGGTGGGGCAGATGGACGAGCAGTACTTC.

The chain joins TRBV7-6 to TRBJ1-5; D gene ambiguous. With 5 bases removed from V and 3 bases from J, the gap between germline ends came to 8 bases. Germline V CDR1 and CDR2: SGHVS, FNYEAQ. This CDR3 spans 13 amino acids. As DNA, the CDR3 is TGTGCCAGCAGCCCCGAGTACAATCAGCCCCAGCATTTT. Its protein is CASSPEYNQPQHF.

The chain couples TRBV30 to TRBJ2-7; D is perhaps TRBD1 (6 bases). The length of the CDR3 is 14 residues. V lost 0 bases and J lost 0, with 9 bases in between. Germline V CDR1 and CDR2: GTSNPN, SVGIG (reference sequence). CDR3 coding DNA: TGTGCCTGGAGTGTTCAGGGGAGCTCCTACGAGCAGTACTTC. Residues: CAWSVQGSSYEQYF. Combining the CDR3 with reference TRBV30 and TRBJ2-7 gives the whole variable domain SQTIHQWPATLVQPVGSPLSLECTVEGTSNPNLYWYRQAAGRGLQLLFYSVGIGQISSEVPQNLSASRPQDRQFILSSKKLLLSDSGFYLCAWSVQGSSYEQYFGPGTRLTVT.

This clone occurred a few times. The chain employs TRBV28 and TRBJ2-5; 9 bases map to TRBD1. The CDR3 is 16 residues long. J was trimmed by 5 bases and V by 7 bases; bases with no gene match: 14. Germline loops: CDR1 MDHEN, CDR2 SYDVKM. The CDR3 is CASTDPDRGGGETQYF. CDR3 DNA: TGTGCCAGCACGGACCCGGACAGGGGAGGTGGGGAGACCCAGTACTTC.

The V gene is TRBV5-8, the J gene TRBJ2-7; weak D call: TRBD2 (5 bases). The CDR3 runs 11 residues. Germline V gene lookup returns CDR1 SGHTS and CDR2 YDEGEE. V was pared by 7 bases and J by 1 base, with 6 bases between. The CDR3 here is CASGGSYEQYF. CDR3 nucleotide sequence: TGTGCCAGCGGAGGTTCCTACGAGCAGTACTTC.

V usage is TRBV3-1 (or the pseudogene TRBV3-2) and J usage is TRBJ1-1, with TRBD1 as a possible D gene (5 bases). Per the germline V gene, CDR1 is LGHDT and CDR2 is YNNKEL (reference sequence). V was shortened by 3 bases and J by 4 bases, with 12 bases between the two germline ends. The CDR3 is made up of 14 amino acids. This chain's CDR3 is CASSHEGASTEAFF. The CDR3 region has the DNA TGTGCCAGCAGCCATGAAGGGGCCAGCACTGAAGCTTTCTTT.

This rearrangement joins TRBV2 to TRBJ1-2; D is unresolved. The CDR3 covers 12 residues. In germline, CDR1 is SNHLY, CDR2 FYNNEI. Trimming shortened V by 4 bases and J by 6 bases, and 9 bases separated the two germline ends. As DNA, the CDR3 is TGTGCCAGCAGTGGAGGGCCGGATGGCTACACCTTC. Encoded protein: CASSGGPDGYTF.

The chain couples TRBV7-8 to TRBJ2-6; the D is unclear. Per germline, CDR1 SGHVS and CDR2 FQNEAQ. V dropped 3 bases and J dropped 0 bases, with 6 bases sitting between them. This CDR3 has 15 amino acids. CDR3 coding DNA: TGTGCCAGCAGCTTCCCAGTCTCTGGGGCCAACGTCCTGACTTTC. Its translation is CASSFPVSGANVLTF.

J is TRBJ1-2 and V is TRBV20-1; D uncertain. From germline, CDR1 is DFQATT and CDR2 SNEGSKA (reference sequence). Trimming pared 0 bases from V and 5 bases from J, leaving 4 bases between. This CDR3 has 11 amino acids. This CDR3 reads CSARDMYGYTF. CDR3 DNA sequence: TGCAGTGCTAGAGACATGTATGGCTACACCTTC.

The V call is TRBV6-2 or TRBV6-3, the J call TRBJ1-1, with a weak D call TRBD1 (6 bases). There are 14 residues in the CDR3. The V gene lost 5 bases and the J gene lost 1 base, with 11 bases spanning the gap. Per the germline V gene, CDR1 is MNHEY and CDR2 is SVGEGT. The CDR3 here is CASSQTGGNTEAFF. For the CDR3, the DNA is TGTGCCAGCAGTCAGACAGGAGGGAACACTGAAGCTTTCTTT.

The chain employs TRBV24-1 and TRBJ1-5, with D possibly being TRBD1 (5 bases). The CDR3 is made up of 13 amino acids. Trimming shortened V by 7 bases and J by 4 bases, and 10 bases separated the two germline ends. Germline assignment: CDR1 KGHDR and CDR2 SFDVKD. CDR3 bases: TGTGCCACCAGGTCAGGGCCTAATCAGCCCCAGCATTTT. This translates into CATRSGPNQPQHF.

V is TRBV5-1 and J is TRBJ2-3; possible D gene TRBD2, 6 bases. Between the trimmed V and J ends, which lost 5 bases and 1 base, there was a span of 11 bases. This CDR3 comprises 14 residues. Germline V gene sequence: CDR1 SGHRS, CDR2 YFSETQ. This CDR3 reads CASRWASGTDTQYF. CDR3 nucleotides: TGCGCCAGCAGATGGGCTAGCGGCACAGATACGCAGTATTTT. The complete variable domain, with remaining parts taken from reference TRBV5-1 and TRBJ2-3, reads KAGVTQTPRYLIKTRGQQVTLSCSPISGHRSVSWYQQTPGQGLQFLFEYFSETQRNKGNFPGRFSGRQFSNSRSEMNVSTLELGDSALYLCASRWASGTDTQYFGPGTRLTVL.

A few counts support this clone. The chain is built from TRBV30 and TRBJ1-5, with D possibly matching TRBD1 (6 bases). V was pared by 5 bases and J by 2 bases, with 16 bases between. The germline V gene has CDR1 GTSNPN and CDR2 SVGIG (reference sequence). The CDR3 is 15 residues long. CDR3 sequence: CAWGIGGGGNQPQHF. Here the CDR3 DNA reads TGTGCCTGGGGGATTGGGGGCGGCGGCAATCAGCCCCAGCATTTT.

The genes are TRBV7-9 and TRBJ2-7, with TRBD2 identical over 8 bases. The CDR3 runs 14 residues. Germline V gene lookup returns CDR1 SEHNR and CDR2 FQNEAQ (reference sequence). V shed 5 bases and J 3 bases; nucleotides not matched to a gene: 6. The CDR3 sequence: CASSPLTSVYEQYF. In nucleotides, the CDR3 is TGTGCCAGCAGCCCCCTGACTAGCGTCTACGAGCAGTACTTC.